Sequencing of this T cell receptor beta chain was carried out in a study of shared clonotypes between healthy human individuals. Some clones are missing from TCRdb's copy, which holds only in-frame ones; the method was immunoSEQ multiplex PCR. Among 2 million to 3 million clones listed, roughly 93% were seen once. This CDR3 has 16 residues. Trimming left V 5 bases short and J 2 bases short, with 18 bases between. Germline V gives CDR1 SGHTA, CDR2 FQGTGA. The TCR was taken from a young man in good health. Some clones in this sample may be carry-over from other donors' samples. The specimen was naive CD4+ T cells from PBMCs. The subset denotes: CD45RA+ positively selected. The chain is built from TRBV7-3 and TRBJ1-2, with D possibly matching TRBD1 (6 bases). For the CDR3, the DNA is TGTGCCAGCAGCCCCAGTCCCGGGGGGCAGAACTATGGCTACACCTTC. The encoded protein is CASSPSPGGQNYGYTF.